The 17 T cell receptor beta chains given below trace back to one sample, sequenced in a study of response to subunit inactivated influenza vaccine. MiXCR, applied by TCRdb to the RT-PCR reads, yields one record per CDR3 protein. Of some 800,000 distinct CDR3 sequences in the sample, 20% to 25% were seen once. The source was PBMCs from blood, collected 4 to 6 days after vaccination. The receptors were gathered from a man over 45 who received an inactivated influenza vaccine.

This sequence joins TRBV5-1 and TRBJ1-1, with TRBD1 identical over 9 bases. The CDR3 loop spans 14 amino acids. V lost 5 bases to trimming and J lost 6 bases; unmatched junction nucleotides: 8. Germline assignment: CDR1 SGHRS and CDR2 YFSETQ. CDR3 sequence reads: CASRSQGARAEAFF. CDR3 sequence (DNA): TGCGCCAGCAGATCACAGGGGGCTAGGGCTGAAGCTTTCTTT.

Concerning this clonotype itself: The junction differs from germline at one of its ends, possibly a read error. The chain recombines TRBV18 with TRBJ1-3; perhaps TRBD1 as D (5 bases). Germline assignment: CDR1 KGHSH and CDR2 LQKENI. CDR3 length equals 14 residues. The CDR3 coding sequence is TGTGCCAGCTCACCTAGGGAAAATTCGGACACCATATACTTT. It specifies CASSPRENSDTIYF.

The V and J genes are TRBV4-2 and TRBJ2-1; 7 nucleotides align to TRBD2. The CDR3 runs to 20 residues. Germline CDR1 LGHNA, CDR2 YNFKEQ. V was clipped by 0 bases and J by 0 bases; unmatched bases: 14. Written as DNA, the CDR3 is TGTGCCAGCAGCCAAGAAGCAGCGGGGCGGATATCCAGCTCCTACAATGAGCAGTTCTTC. This translates into CASSQEAAGRISSSYNEQFF.

This clonotype was seen only a few times. The chain joins TRBV20-1 to TRBJ2-5, with no clear D. Germline V gene lookup returns CDR1 DFQATT and CDR2 SNEGSKA (reference sequence). The CDR3 is 15 amino acids. Deletions cut 1 base from V and 2 bases from J, with 14 bases between. CDR3: CSARASRYDQETQYF. The CDR3 nucleotides are TGCAGTGCTAGAGCCAGCCGGTACGATCAAGAGACCCAGTACTTC.

The rearrangement uses TRBV4-1 and TRBJ1-6; D gene ambiguous. Per germline, CDR1 MGHRA and CDR2 YSYEKL. V lost 2 bases to trimming and J lost 6 bases, with 8 bases between them. This CDR3 is built from 14 residues. CDR3 loop: CASSQRPSNSPLHF. CDR3 DNA: TGCGCCAGCAGCCAACGTCCGTCTAATTCACCCCTCCACTTT.

CDR3 in DNA: TGTGCCAGCAGTTTAGTTCAGGACAGGGGGTCCTACGAGCAGTACTTC. Protein: CASSLVQDRGSYEQYF. This chain joins TRBV12-3 or TRBV12-4 and TRBJ2-7; 10 positions match TRBD1. V was clipped by 1 base and J by 1 base; unmatched bases: 4. There are 16 residues in the CDR3.

The rearrangement uses TRBV29-1 and TRBJ2-1; possible D gene TRBD2, 6 bases. V was pared by 6 bases and J by 9 bases, with 21 bases between. The CDR3 is made up of 14 amino acids. Germline V lookup: CDR1 SQVTM, CDR2 ANQGSEA. Here the CDR3 DNA reads TGCAGCGTGGAGCGGGCCGCCCTCGGGAGTGAGCAGTTCTTC. Translation gives CSVERAALGSEQFF.

The V call is TRBV20-1, the J call TRBJ2-2, with 7 bases identical to TRBD1. CDR3 size: 13 residues. After removal of 5 bases from V and 7 bases from J, the junction contained 7 bases not matched to a gene. The V gene's germline CDR1 is DFQATT and CDR2 SNEGSKA (reference sequence). CDR3 in DNA: TGCAGTGCTGAGAGGGGGCGGATCGGGGAGCTGTTTTTT. Its translation is CSAERGRIGELFF.

The chain recombines TRBV19 with TRBJ2-5; either TRBD1 or TRBD2 may fit D (6 bases each). The CDR3 covers 14 residues. Germline V gene sequence: CDR1 LNHDA, CDR2 SQIVND (reference sequence). V lost 4 bases, J lost 7 bases, and 16 bases lay in between. CDR3 DNA: TGTGCCAGTAGTACCGGACAGTGGAGGGGGACCCAGTACTTC. Amino acid sequence: CASSTGQWRGTQYF.

The chain employs TRBV15 and TRBJ2-3; no definite D call. From germline, CDR1 is LNHNV and CDR2 YYDKDF (reference sequence). Trimming removed 1 base from V and 4 bases from J, with 6 bases in between. This CDR3 has 13 amino acids. For the CDR3, the DNA is TGTGCCACCAGCAGAGCAGGTTCAGATACGCAGTATTTT. Amino acids: CATSRAGSDTQYF.

There are many counts of this clonotype. The rearrangement uses TRBV5-6 and TRBJ2-6; D remains unclear. The germline V gene has CDR1 SGHDT and CDR2 YYEEEE. CDR3 size: 15 residues. V was clipped by 5 bases and J by 0 bases, with 9 bases between them. CDR3 residues: CASSELYSGANVLTF. In nucleotides, the CDR3 is TGTGCCAGCAGTGAATTATACTCTGGGGCCAACGTCCTGACTTTC. Based on the CDR3 plus reference TRBV5-6 and TRBJ2-6, the full variable domain is DAGVTQSPTHLIKTRGQQVTLRCSPKSGHDTVSWYQQALGQGPQFIFQYYEEEERQRGNFPDRFSGHQFPNYSSELNVNALLLGDSALYLCASSELYSGANVLTFGAGSRLTVL.

The sample holds a few counts of this clonotype. This chain links TRBV5-1 with TRBJ1-6, with D uncertain. The V gene's germline CDR1 is SGHRS and CDR2 YFSETQ. The CDR3 is 18 amino acids. V gave up 0 bases and J gave up 5 bases, with 18 bases separating them. The CDR3 region is CASSLDVRRPTNNSPLHF. The DNA of the CDR3 is TGCGCCAGCAGCTTGGATGTACGTCGCCCCACAAATAATTCACCCCTCCACTTT.

Only a few counts were recorded for this clonotype. The chain uses TRBV27 and TRBJ2-7, with TRBD2 matching over 10 bases. V was clipped by 6 bases and J by 2 bases; unmatched bases: 7. The length of the CDR3 is 15 residues. The germline V gene has CDR1 MNHEY and CDR2 SMNVEV (reference sequence). The CDR3 DNA sequence: TGTGCCAGCAGGCCTACTAGCGGGGTTCCCTACGAGCAGTACTTC. It codes for CASRPTSGVPYEQYF.

The V call is TRBV6-2 or TRBV6-3, the J call TRBJ2-7; TRBD1 aligns across 7 bases. The CDR3 runs 14 residues. Trimming cost V 5 bases and J 3 bases; bases outside gene matches: 7. CDR1 MNHEY and CDR2 SVGEGT come from the germline V gene. This CDR3 is CASSISGQNYEQYF. DNA of the CDR3: TGTGCCAGCAGTATTTCGGGACAGAACTACGAGCAGTACTTC.

The rearrangement links TRBV27 to TRBJ2-3; 15 positions match TRBD2. Germline trimming cut 4 bases from V and 5 bases from J; bases unmatched to any gene: 7. The germline gives CDR1 MNHEY, CDR2 SMNVEV (reference sequence). The CDR3 runs to 17 residues. The CDR3, as DNA: TGTGCCAGCAGTTCCCGGACTAGCGGGAGGGTGATAGATACGCAGTATTTT. Protein product: CASSSRTSGRVIDTQYF.

The chain links TRBV29-1 to TRBJ2-1; D is undetermined. Trimming removed 6 bases at V and 7 bases at J, with 13 bases between. The CDR3 is 12 residues long. Germline CDR1 SQVTM, CDR2 ANQGSEA. The CDR3 DNA is TGCAGCGTGGATGGACGGTTGAATGAGCAGTTCTTC. Protein: CSVDGRLNEQFF.

This rearrangement joins TRBV20-1 to TRBJ2-1, with 7 bases that match TRBD2. Trimming cost V 1 base and J 0 bases; bases outside gene matches: 6. Germline V gene lookup returns CDR1 DFQATT and CDR2 SNEGSKA (reference sequence). CDR3 size: 16 residues. CDR3 coding DNA: TGCAGTGCTAGAGTAGTTGGGGGGGGCTCCTACAATGAGCAGTTCTTC. Translation: CSARVVGGGSYNEQFF.